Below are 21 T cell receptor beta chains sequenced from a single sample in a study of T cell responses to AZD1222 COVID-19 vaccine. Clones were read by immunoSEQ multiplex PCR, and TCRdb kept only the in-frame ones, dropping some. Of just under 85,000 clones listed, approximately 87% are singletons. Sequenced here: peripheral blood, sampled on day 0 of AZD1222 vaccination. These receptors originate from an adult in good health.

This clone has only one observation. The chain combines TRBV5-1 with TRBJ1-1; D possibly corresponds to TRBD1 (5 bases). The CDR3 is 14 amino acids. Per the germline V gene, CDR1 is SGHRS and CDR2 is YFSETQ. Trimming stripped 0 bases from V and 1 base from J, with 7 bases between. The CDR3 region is CASSLVGRNTEAFF. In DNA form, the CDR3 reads TGCGCCAGCAGCTTGGTGGGGCGGAACACTGAAGCTTTCTTT.

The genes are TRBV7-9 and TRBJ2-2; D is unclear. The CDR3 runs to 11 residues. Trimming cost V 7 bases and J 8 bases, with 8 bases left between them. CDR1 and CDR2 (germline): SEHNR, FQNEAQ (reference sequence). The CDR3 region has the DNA TGTGCCAGCACCCCTTTGGGGGAGCTGTTTTTT. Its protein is CASTPLGELFF.

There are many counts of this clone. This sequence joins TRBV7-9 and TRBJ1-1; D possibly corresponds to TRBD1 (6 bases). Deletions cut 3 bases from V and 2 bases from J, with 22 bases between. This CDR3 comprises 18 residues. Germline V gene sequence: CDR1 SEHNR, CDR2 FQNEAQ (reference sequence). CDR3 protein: CASSFPFSEWTVNTEAFF. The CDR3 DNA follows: TGTGCCAGCAGCTTTCCCTTTTCTGAGTGGACAGTTAACACTGAAGCTTTCTTT.

In nucleotides, the CDR3 is TGTGCCAGCAGTTCCAGGTCACTGGAGCCCCAGCATTTT. The encoded protein is CASSSRSLEPQHF. This chain uses TRBV5-8 with TRBJ1-5; D unclear. The CDR3 is 13 residues long. Trimming left V 5 bases short and J 8 bases short, with 14 bases between. Germline CDR1 SGHTS, CDR2 YDEGEE.

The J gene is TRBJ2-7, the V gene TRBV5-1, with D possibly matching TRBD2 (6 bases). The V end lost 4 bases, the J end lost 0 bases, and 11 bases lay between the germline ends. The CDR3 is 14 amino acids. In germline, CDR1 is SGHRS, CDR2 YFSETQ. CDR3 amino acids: CASSQADYSYEQYF. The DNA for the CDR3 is TGCGCCAGCAGCCAGGCGGACTACTCCTACGAGCAGTACTTC.

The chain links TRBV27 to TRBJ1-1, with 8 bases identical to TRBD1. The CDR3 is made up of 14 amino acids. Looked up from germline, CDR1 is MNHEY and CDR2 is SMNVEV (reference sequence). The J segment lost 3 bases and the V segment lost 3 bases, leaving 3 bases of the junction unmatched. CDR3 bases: TGTGCCAGCAGTTTTGCAGGGGGCTACACTGAAGCTTTCTTT. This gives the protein CASSFAGGYTEAFF.

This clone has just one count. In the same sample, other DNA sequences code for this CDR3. CDR3 coding DNA: TGTGCCAGCAGCGTAGGAGGGGAGGGCACTGAAGCTTTCTTT. Translation gives CASSVGGEGTEAFF. The genes are TRBV9 and TRBJ1-1, with TRBD1 as a possible D gene (5 bases). Germline loops: CDR1 SGDLS, CDR2 YYNGEE. The ends were cut back, 0 bases at V and 4 bases at J, with 10 bases in the middle. CDR3 size: 14 residues. Full variable domain (rest looked up from reference TRBV9 and TRBJ1-1): DSGVTQTPKHLITATGQRVTLRCSPRSGDLSVYWYQQSLDQGLQFLIQYYNGEERAKGNILERFSAQQFPDLHSELNLSSLELGDSALYFCASSVGGEGTEAFFGQGTRLTVV.

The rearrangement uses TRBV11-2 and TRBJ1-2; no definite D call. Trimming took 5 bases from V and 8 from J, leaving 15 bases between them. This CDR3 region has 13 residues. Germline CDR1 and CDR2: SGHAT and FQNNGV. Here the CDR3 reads CASSPPGRGGYTF. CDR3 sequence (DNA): TGTGCCAGCAGCCCGCCGGGCCGGGGAGGCTACACCTTC.

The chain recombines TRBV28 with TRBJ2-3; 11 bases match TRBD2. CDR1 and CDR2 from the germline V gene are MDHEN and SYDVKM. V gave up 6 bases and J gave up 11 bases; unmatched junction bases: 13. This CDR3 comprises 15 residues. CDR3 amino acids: CASSGPGLAEGRQYF. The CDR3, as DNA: TGTGCCAGCAGCGGACCGGGACTAGCGGAGGGGCGGCAGTATTTT.

The CDR3 region has the DNA TGCGCCAGCATCAAGGCGGGACGGCATTTT. It encodes CASIKAGRHF. This chain uses TRBV5-1 with TRBJ1-5, with a possible D match to TRBD1 (5 bases). The CDR3 contains 10 residues. V dropped 6 bases and J dropped 15 bases, with 13 bases sitting between them. Germline V gives CDR1 SGHRS, CDR2 YFSETQ.

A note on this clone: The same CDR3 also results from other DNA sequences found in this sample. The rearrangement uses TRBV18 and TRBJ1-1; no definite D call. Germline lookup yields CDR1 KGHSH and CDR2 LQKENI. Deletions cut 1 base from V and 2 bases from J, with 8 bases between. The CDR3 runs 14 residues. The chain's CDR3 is CASSPLAGNTEAFF. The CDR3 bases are TGTGCCAGCTCACCACTCGCTGGCAACACTGAAGCTTTCTTT.

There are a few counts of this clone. The CDR3 sequence: CASSEHSTEAFF. The CDR3 nucleotides read TGTGCCAGCAGTGAACACAGCACTGAAGCTTTCTTT. The chain has TRBV6-1 and TRBJ1-1, with D hard to call. Trimming pared 2 bases from V and 4 bases from J, leaving 5 bases between. The germline gives CDR1 MNHNS, CDR2 SASEGT. The CDR3 runs to 12 residues.

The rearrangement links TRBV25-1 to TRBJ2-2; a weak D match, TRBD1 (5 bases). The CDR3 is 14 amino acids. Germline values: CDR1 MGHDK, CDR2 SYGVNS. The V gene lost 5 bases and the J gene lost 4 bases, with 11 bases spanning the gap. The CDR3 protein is CASSLGQGTGELFF. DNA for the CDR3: TGTGCCAGCAGTCTCGGGCAGGGCACCGGGGAGCTGTTTTTT. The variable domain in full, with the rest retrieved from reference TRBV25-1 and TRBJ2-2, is EADIYQTPRYLVIGTGKKITLECSQTMGHDKMYWYQQDPGMELHLIHYSYGVNSTEKGDLSSESTVSRIRTEHFPLTLESARPSHTSQYLCASSLGQGTGELFFGEGSRLTVL.

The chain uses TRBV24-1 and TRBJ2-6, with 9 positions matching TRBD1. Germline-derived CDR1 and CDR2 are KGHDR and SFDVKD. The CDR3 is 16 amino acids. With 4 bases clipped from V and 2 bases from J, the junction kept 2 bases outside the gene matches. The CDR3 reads CATSEQGAAGANVLTF. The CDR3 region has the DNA TGTGCCACCAGTGAACAGGGGGCAGCTGGGGCCAACGTCCTGACTTTC.

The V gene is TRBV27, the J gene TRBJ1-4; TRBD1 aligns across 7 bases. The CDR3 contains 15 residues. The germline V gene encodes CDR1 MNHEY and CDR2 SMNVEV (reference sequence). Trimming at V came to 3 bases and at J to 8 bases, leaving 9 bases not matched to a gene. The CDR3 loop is CASSFRPGGAEKLFF. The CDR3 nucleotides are TGTGCCAGCAGTTTCCGCCCAGGGGGAGCGGAAAAACTGTTTTTT. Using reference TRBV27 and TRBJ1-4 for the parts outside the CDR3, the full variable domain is EAQVTQNPRYLITVTGKKLTVTCSQNMNHEYMSWYRQDPGLGLRQIYYSMNVEVTDKGDVPEGYKVSRKEKRNFPLILESPSPNQTSLYFCASSFRPGGAEKLFFGSGTQLSVL.

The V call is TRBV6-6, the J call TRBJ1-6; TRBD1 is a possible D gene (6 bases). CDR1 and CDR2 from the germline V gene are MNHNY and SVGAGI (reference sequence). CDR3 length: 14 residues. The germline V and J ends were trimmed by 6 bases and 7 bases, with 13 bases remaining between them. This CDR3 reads CASRDQGLNSPLHF. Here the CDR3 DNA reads TGTGCCAGCAGGGACCAGGGGTTGAATTCACCCCTCCACTTT.

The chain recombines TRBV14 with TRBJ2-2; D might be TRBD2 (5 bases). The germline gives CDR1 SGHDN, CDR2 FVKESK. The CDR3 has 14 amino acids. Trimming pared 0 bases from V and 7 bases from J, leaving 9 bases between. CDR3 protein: CASSQDMRVGELFF. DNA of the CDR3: TGTGCCAGCAGCCAAGATATGAGGGTCGGGGAGCTGTTTTTT.

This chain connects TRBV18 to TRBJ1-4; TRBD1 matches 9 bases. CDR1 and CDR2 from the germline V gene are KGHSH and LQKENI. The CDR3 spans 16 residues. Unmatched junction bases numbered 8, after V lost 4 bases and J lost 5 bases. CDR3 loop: CASSHSTGGRNEKLFF. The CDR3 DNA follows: TGTGCCAGCTCACATTCCACAGGGGGCAGGAATGAAAAACTGTTTTTT.

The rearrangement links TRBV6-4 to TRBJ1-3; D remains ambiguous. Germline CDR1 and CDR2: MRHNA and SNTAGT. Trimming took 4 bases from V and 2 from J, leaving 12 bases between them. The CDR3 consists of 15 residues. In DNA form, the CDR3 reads TGTGCCAGCAGTGTATCGACCGGAGCTGGAAACACCATATATTTT. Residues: CASSVSTGAGNTIYF.

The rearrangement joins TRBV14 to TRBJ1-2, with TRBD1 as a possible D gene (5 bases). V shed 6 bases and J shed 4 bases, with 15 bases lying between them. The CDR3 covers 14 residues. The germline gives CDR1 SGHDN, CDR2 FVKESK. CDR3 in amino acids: CASSLYRDSYGYTF. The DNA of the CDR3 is TGTGCCAGCAGTCTATACCGGGACTCCTATGGCTACACCTTC.

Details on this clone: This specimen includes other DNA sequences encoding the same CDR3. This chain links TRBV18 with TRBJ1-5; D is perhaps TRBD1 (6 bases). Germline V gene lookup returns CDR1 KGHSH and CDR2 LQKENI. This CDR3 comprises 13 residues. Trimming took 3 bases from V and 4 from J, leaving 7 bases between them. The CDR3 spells CASSPDSNQPQHF. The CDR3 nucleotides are TGTGCCAGCTCACCGGACAGTAATCAGCCCCAGCATTTT.